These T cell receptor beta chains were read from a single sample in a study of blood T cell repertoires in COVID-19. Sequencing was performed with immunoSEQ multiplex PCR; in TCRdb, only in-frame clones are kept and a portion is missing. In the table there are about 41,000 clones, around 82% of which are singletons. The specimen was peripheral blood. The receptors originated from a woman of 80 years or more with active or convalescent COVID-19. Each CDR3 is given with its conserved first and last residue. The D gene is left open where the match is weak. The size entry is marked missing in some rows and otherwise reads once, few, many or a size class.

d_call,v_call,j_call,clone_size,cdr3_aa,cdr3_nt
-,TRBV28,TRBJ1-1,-,CASRPMTGGYNTEAFF,TGTGCCAGCAGACCGATGACAGGCGGCTACAACACTGAAGCTTTCTTT
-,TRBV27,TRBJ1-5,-,CASSLAGNNQPQHF,TGTGCCAGCAGTTTGGCAGGCAACAATCAGCCCCAGCATTTT
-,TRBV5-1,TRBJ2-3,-,CASSLDGGIADTQYF,TGCGCCAGCAGCTTGGACGGCGGGATTGCAGATACGCAGTATTTT
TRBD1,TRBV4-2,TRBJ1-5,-,CASSQTGTANQPQHF,TGTGCCAGCAGCCAAACCGGGACAGCCAATCAGCCCCAGCATTTT
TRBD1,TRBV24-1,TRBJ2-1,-,CATSDPATGVGWNEQFF,TGTGCCACCAGTGACCCTGCGACAGGGGTCGGTTGGAATGAGCAGTTCTTC
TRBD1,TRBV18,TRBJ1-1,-,CASSRRDRVRAEAFF,TGTGCCAGCTCACGAAGAGACAGGGTAAGAGCTGAAGCTTTCTTT
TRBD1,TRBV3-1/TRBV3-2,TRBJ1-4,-,CASSRTGDAGGRTEKLFF,TGTGCCAGCAGCCGAACAGGGGACGCCGGGGGCCGAACGGAAAAACTGTTTTTT
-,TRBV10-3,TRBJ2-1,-,CAISSLNEQFF,TGTGCCATCAGTTCACTCAATGAGCAGTTCTTC
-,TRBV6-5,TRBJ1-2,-,CASRESGAGGYTF,TGTGCCAGCAGGGAGTCAGGGGCTGGGGGCTACACCTTC
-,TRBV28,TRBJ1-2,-,CASSLRDGYTF,TGTGCCAGCAGTTTACGGGATGGCTACACCTTC
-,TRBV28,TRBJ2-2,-,CASSTTGFGTGELFF,TGTGCCAGCAGTACAACAGGGTTTGGCACCGGGGAGCTGTTTTTT
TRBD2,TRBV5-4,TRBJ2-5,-,CASSLVTSAETQYF,TGTGCCAGCAGCTTGGTGACTAGCGCAGAGACCCAGTACTTC
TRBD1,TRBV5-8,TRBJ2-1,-,CASSLGTGALRYNEQFF,TGTGCCAGCAGCTTGGGTACAGGGGCCCTTCGGTACAATGAGCAGTTCTTC
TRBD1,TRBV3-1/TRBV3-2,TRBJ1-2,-,CASSWTGDYGYTF,TGTGCCAGCAGCTGGACAGGGGACTATGGCTACACCTTC
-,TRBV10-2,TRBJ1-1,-,CASSWEGVMNTEAFF,TGCGCCAGCAGTTGGGAGGGAGTAATGAACACTGAAGCTTTCTTT
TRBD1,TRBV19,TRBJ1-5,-,CASRRQGEYSNQPQHF,TGTGCCAGTAGAAGACAGGGAGAGTATAGCAATCAGCCCCAGCATTTT
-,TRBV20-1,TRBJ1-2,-,CGVLGYTF,TGCGGAGTTTTGGGCTACACCTTC
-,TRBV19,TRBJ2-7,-,CASRLNAGSSYEQYF,TGTGCCAGTAGGCTAAATGCGGGTAGTAGCTACGAGCAGTACTTC
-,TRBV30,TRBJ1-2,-,CAWSPSGRPNYGYTF,TGTGCCTGGAGCCCTAGCGGACGGCCCAACTATGGCTACACCTTC
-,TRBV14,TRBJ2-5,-,CASSLQGRAQETQYF,TGTGCCAGCAGCCTCCAGGGGAGGGCCCAAGAGACCCAGTACTTC
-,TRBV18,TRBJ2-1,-,CASSPLSGLNGNEQFF,TGTGCCAGCTCACCGCTCTCTGGACTAAACGGCAATGAGCAGTTCTTC
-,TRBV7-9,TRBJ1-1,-,CASSRQGLATEAFF,TGTGCCAGCAGCCGTCAAGGACTGGCCACTGAAGCTTTCTTT
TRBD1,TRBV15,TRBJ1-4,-,CATSRSGTGIEKLFF,TGTGCCACCAGCAGATCCGGGACAGGGATCGAAAAACTGTTTTTT
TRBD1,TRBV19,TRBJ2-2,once,CASSPRQGMGTGELFF,TGTGCCAGTAGTCCCCGACAGGGGATGGGCACCGGGGAGCTGTTTTTT
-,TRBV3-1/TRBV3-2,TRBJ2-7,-,CASSQEVEGPSYEQYF,TGTGCCAGCAGCCAAGAGGTGGAGGGTCCAAGCTACGAGCAGTACTTC
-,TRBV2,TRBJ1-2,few,CASRGITRVGYTF,TGTGCCAGCAGGGGCATAACCAGGGTTGGCTACACCTTC
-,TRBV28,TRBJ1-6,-,CASSSQGSSYNSPLHF,TGTGCCAGCAGTTCACAGGGTAGCTCCTATAATTCACCCCTCCACTTT
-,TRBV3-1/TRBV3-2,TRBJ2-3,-,CASSWSSGNPDTQYF,TGTGCCAGCAGCTGGTCGTCCGGGAACCCAGATACGCAGTATTTT
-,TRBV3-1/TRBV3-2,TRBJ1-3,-,CASSRGGGGSGNTIYF,TGTGCCAGCAGCCGGGGGGGCGGAGGCTCTGGAAACACCATATATTTT
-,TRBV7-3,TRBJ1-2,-,CASSTGTFAYGYTF,TGTGCCAGCAGCACGGGGACTTTCGCCTATGGCTACACCTTC
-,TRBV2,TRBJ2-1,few,CASSPDNEQFF,TGTGCCAGCAGCCCTGACAATGAGCAGTTCTTC
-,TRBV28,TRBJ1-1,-,CASSLIGDTEAFF,TGTGCCAGCAGTCTGATCGGGGACACTGAAGCTTTCTTT
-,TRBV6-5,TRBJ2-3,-,CATLTPGGTDTQYF,TGTGCCACCCTCACCCCCGGGGGCACAGATACGCAGTATTTT
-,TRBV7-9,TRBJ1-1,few,CASSSSNTEAFF,TGTGCCAGCAGCTCGTCGAACACTGAAGCTTTCTTT
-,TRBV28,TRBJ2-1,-,CASSLGRGSYNEQFF,TGTGCCAGCAGTTTAGGGCGGGGAAGTTACAATGAGCAGTTCTTC
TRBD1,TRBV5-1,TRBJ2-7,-,CASSVGQPRGEQYF,TGCGCCAGCAGCGTGGGACAGCCCAGGGGGGAGCAGTACTTC
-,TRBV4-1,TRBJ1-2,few,CASSQERAGSIGYGYTF,TGCGCCAGCAGCCAGGAGCGAGCAGGGTCTATAGGCTATGGCTACACCTTC
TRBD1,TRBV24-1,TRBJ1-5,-,CATSDLQSDPGQLNNQPQHF,TGTGCCACCAGTGATTTGCAGTCAGATCCGGGACAGCTGAACAATCAGCCCCAGCATTTT
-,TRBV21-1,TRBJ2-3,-,CASLNSGRAVNCTDTQYF,TGTGCCAGCTTGAATAGCGGGAGGGCCGTTAACTGCACAGATACGCAGTATTTT
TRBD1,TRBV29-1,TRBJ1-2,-,CSVGAGGFGYTF,TGCAGCGTTGGGGCAGGGGGCTTTGGCTACACCTTC
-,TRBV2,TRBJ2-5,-,CASGSRQRETQYF,TGTGCCAGCGGCTCCCGGCAGCGGGAGACCCAGTACTTC